Below are 13 T cell receptor beta chains sequenced from a single sample in a study of long-term antiretroviral therapy in people with HIV. The libraries were made with immunoSEQ v3.0 at survey level. Method: immunoSEQ multiplex PCR; TCRdb's copy keeps in-frame clones and lacks some. The data hold fewer than 40,000 clones, with less than 85% observed a single time. The source was unsorted PBMCs, collected 3.4 years after starting antiretroviral therapy. The receptors stem from a man aged 25 to 45 with HIV.

J is TRBJ1-1 and V is TRBV5-1; D might be TRBD1 (6 bases). The CDR3 loop spans 13 amino acids. The V end lost 4 bases, the J end lost 9 bases, and 16 bases lay between the germline ends. Germline V gene lookup returns CDR1 SGHRS and CDR2 YFSETQ. CDR3 coding DNA: TGCGCCAGCAGCAGCGAGATTGGGACACAAGCTTTCTTT. It translates to CASSSEIGTQAFF.

V and J are TRBV6-5 and TRBJ2-3; 8 nucleotides align to TRBD2. The CDR3 runs 14 residues. In germline, CDR1 is MNHEY, CDR2 SVGAGI. V dropped 8 bases and J dropped 4; count of bases not matched to a gene: 8. CDR3 DNA sequence: TGTGCCAGCGGGGGGACTAGTCACGCAGATACGCAGTATTTT. Its translation: CASGGTSHADTQYF.

The sample holds a few counts of this clone. The V and J genes are TRBV5-6 and TRBJ1-5; TRBD1 agrees at 12 bases. The CDR3 consists of 19 residues. The J segment lost 2 bases and the V segment lost 0 bases, leaving 9 bases of the junction unmatched. CDR1 and CDR2 (germline): SGHDT, YYEEEE. CDR3: CASSLAGTGGGEGNQPQHF. CDR3 DNA sequence: TGTGCCAGCAGCTTGGCCGGGACAGGGGGCGGAGAGGGCAATCAGCCCCAGCATTTT.

In its sample, this clone was seen a few times. The V call is TRBV5-1, the J call TRBJ2-2, with a tentative D call TRBD1 (6 bases). The V end was cut by 4 bases, the J end by 2 bases, with 12 bases between. The germline V gene has CDR1 SGHRS and CDR2 YFSETQ. This CDR3 is 15 amino acids long. CDR3 coding DNA: TGCGCCAGCAGCAAAAACAGGGTCAACACCGGGGAGCTGTTTTTT. Encoded protein: CASSKNRVNTGELFF. The variable domain in full, with the rest retrieved from reference TRBV5-1 and TRBJ2-2, is KAGVTQTPRYLIKTRGQQVTLSCSPISGHRSVSWYQQTPGQGLQFLFEYFSETQRNKGNFPGRFSGRQFSNSRSEMNVSTLELGDSALYLCASSKNRVNTGELFFGEGSRLTVL.

The chain joins TRBV2 to TRBJ2-2; the D is unclear. From germline, CDR1 is SNHLY and CDR2 FYNNEI. This CDR3 comprises 14 residues. Trimming left V 6 bases short and J 4 bases short, with 12 bases between. The CDR3 is CASSSSRVTGELFF. The CDR3 DNA follows: TGTGCCAGCAGCAGTAGTAGGGTCACCGGGGAGCTGTTTTTT.

The J gene is TRBJ2-5, the V gene TRBV7-2; the D gene could be TRBD1 or TRBD2 (6 bases each). V lost 5 bases to trimming and J lost 7 bases, with 20 bases between them. Germline-derived CDR1 and CDR2 are SGHTA and FQGNSA. The CDR3 loop spans 15 amino acids. The CDR3 nucleotides are TGTGCCAGCAGCCGGATAGGGGGGTTAGGAGGGACCCAGTACTTC. Translating gives CASSRIGGLGGTQYF.

The chain links TRBV5-5 to TRBJ1-4; possibly TRBD1 for D (6 bases). Germline assignment: CDR1 SGHKS and CDR2 YYEKEE (reference sequence). The CDR3 extends over 14 amino acids. Trimming stripped 2 bases from V and 5 bases from J, with 10 bases between. The CDR3 loop is CASSLGGNNEKLFF. CDR3 sequence (DNA): TGTGCCAGCAGCTTAGGGGGTAACAATGAAAAACTGTTTTTT.

This clone was seen only a few times. V is TRBV18 and J is TRBJ1-3; D ambiguous. V gave up 1 base and J gave up 4 bases, with 11 bases separating them. The CDR3 sequence is 15 residues long. The germline V gene encodes CDR1 KGHSH and CDR2 LQKENI. CDR3 nucleotides: TGTGCCAGCTCACCACAGAGCGGCATCGGAAACACCATATATTTT. It translates to CASSPQSGIGNTIYF. Based on the CDR3 plus reference TRBV18 and TRBJ1-3, the full variable domain is NAGVMQNPRHLVRRRGQEARLRCSPMKGHSHVYWYRQLPEEGLKFMVYLQKENIIDESGMPKERFSAEFPKEGPSILRIQQVVRGDSAAYFCASSPQSGIGNTIYFGEGSWLTVV.

This chain connects TRBV28 to TRBJ2-6; 9 positions match TRBD1. Germline values: CDR1 MDHEN, CDR2 SYDVKM. CDR3 size: 19 residues. V shed 6 bases and J 0 bases; nucleotides not matched to a gene: 12. CDR3 nucleotide sequence: TGTGCCAGCAGAGTGACTCCGGGACAGGGTGGCTCTGGGGCCAACGTCCTGACTTTC. This codes for CASRVTPGQGGSGANVLTF.

The rearrangement joins TRBV28 to TRBJ2-7; D might be TRBD1 or TRBD2, each matching 5 bases. The V gene lost 5 bases and the J gene lost 7 bases, with 18 bases spanning the gap. This CDR3 comprises 14 residues. The germline V gene has CDR1 MDHEN and CDR2 SYDVKM. The CDR3, as DNA: TGTGCCAGCAGTCCCGCGAGTCTGGGGGAAGAGCAGTACTTC. Protein sequence: CASSPASLGEEQYF.

The V gene is TRBV5-1, the J gene TRBJ1-5; D remains ambiguous. V was trimmed by 2 bases and J by 6 bases, leaving 12 bases between them. The CDR3 runs 14 residues. CDR1 SGHRS and CDR2 YFSETQ come from the germline V gene. The CDR3 sequence: CASSLGRIGQPQHF. The CDR3 DNA sequence: TGCGCCAGCAGCTTAGGCAGGATAGGTCAGCCCCAGCATTTT.

The J gene is TRBJ2-2, the V gene TRBV9, with 9 bases aligning to TRBD1. The CDR3 consists of 16 residues. Germline values: CDR1 SGDLS, CDR2 YYNGEE. V lost 3 bases and J lost 5; bases outside the gene matches: 8. The chain's CDR3 is CASSDRTGEPTGELFF. The DNA for the CDR3 is TGTGCCAGCAGCGACAGGACAGGGGAACCAACCGGGGAGCTGTTTTTT. Full variable domain (outside the CDR3, taken from reference TRBV9 and TRBJ2-2): DSGVTQTPKHLITATGQRVTLRCSPRSGDLSVYWYQQSLDQGLQFLIQYYNGEERAKGNILERFSAQQFPDLHSELNLSSLELGDSALYFCASSDRTGEPTGELFFGEGSRLTVL.

The rearrangement uses TRBV5-1 and TRBJ2-1; perhaps TRBD2 as D (5 bases). The CDR3 is made up of 16 amino acids. Deletions cut 4 bases from V and 4 bases from J, with 18 bases between. Per the germline V gene, CDR1 is SGHRS and CDR2 is YFSETQ. The CDR3 here is CASSLAGSPEYNEQFF. As DNA, the CDR3 is TGCGCCAGCAGCCTAGCTGGTTCACCCGAATACAATGAGCAGTTCTTC.